This TCR beta chain was profiled in a study of shared clonotypes between healthy human individuals. As for this clone: What it recognizes is unknown.

TCRdb's table, derived via immunoSEQ multiplex PCR, lists solely in-frame clones and lacks some. Counted here are approximately 2.1 million clones, approximately 95% occurring once; the ten biggest clones make up roughly 0.36%. Each donor was a Caucasian adult residing in Nashville, Tennessee. Into CD45RA+ naive and CD45RA-negative memory subsets, the CD4+ cells were split. V lost 9 bases and J 8 bases, leaving 13 bases between the germline ends. Germline CDR1 is ENHRY and CDR2 is SYGVKD. The CDR3 is 12 amino acids. General observations from the study: Despite large depth, sorted-subset datasets appeared incompletely sequenced.

The clonotype comes from a man between 18 and 29 years old in good health. Some clones in this sample may be carry-over from other donors' samples. V is TRBV10-3 and J is TRBJ1-4; weak D call: TRBD1 (5 bases). Input material: naive CD4+ T cells from PBMCs. Subset in this sample: CD45RA+ positively selected. The CDR3 DNA sequence: TGTGCCATGGGACGGCGAGCCGAAAAACTGTTTTTT. Protein product: CAMGRRAEKLFF.